This record covers a single TCR beta chain. V was pared by 5 bases and J by 4 bases, with 8 bases of the junction left unmatched. Germline CDR1 is SEHNR and CDR2 is FQNEAQ (reference sequence). The length of the CDR3 is 15 residues. The data were taken from a study of shared clonotypes between healthy human individuals. The assay was immunoSEQ multiplex PCR, and TCRdb's table has in-frame clones only and misses some. Of around 990,000 clones in the sample, approximately 80% were seen once. All participating donors were Caucasian adults from Nashville, Tennessee. The gene calls are TRBV7-9 and TRBJ1-2; TRBD1 aligns across 9 bases. The origin of this receptor is a man between 18 and 35 years old in good health. Some clones in this sample may be carry-over from other donors' samples. Sequenced material: memory CD4+ T cells from PBMCs. Stated subset: CD45RA-negative fraction. The chain's CDR3 is CASSTLGTGTYGYTF. In DNA form, the CDR3 reads TGTGCCAGCAGCACTCTCGGGACAGGGACCTATGGCTACACCTTC.